This paragraph reports one T cell receptor beta chain. This CDR3 has 14 residues. CDR1 and CDR2 (germline): SGHTA, FQGNSA. The V end was cut by 1 base, the J end by 0 bases, with 4 bases between. Per the original data handling: From reference gene primer amplification, estimates of nucleated cell counts were derived. The protocol was immunoSEQ multiplex PCR, while the TCRdb copy is restricted to in-frame clones and leaves out a portion. The DNA gave D and trimming, while V, J and clone size come from that table. This table has some 100,000 clones, 75% to 90% appearing once. This entry comes from a study of blood T cell repertoires in COVID-19. Study in general: The United States, Italy and Spain were the sources of the acute and convalescent COVID-19 samples. PBMCs, B-cell-depleted T cells, or T cells provided the cDNA or gDNA that made up the material.

The V gene is TRBV7-2, the J gene TRBJ2-1, with no clear D. The material sequenced was peripheral blood. This sequence was found in a human donor in a cohort sampled during active COVID-19. The CDR3 loop reads CASSLGLSYNEQFF. In nucleotides, the CDR3 is TGTGCCAGCAGCTTAGGGCTCTCCTACAATGAGCAGTTCTTC.